Included here is one T cell receptor (beta chain) sequence, with context. Its antigen is not known. The assay was immunoSEQ multiplex PCR, and TCRdb's table has in-frame clones only and misses some. Altogether roughly 79,000 clones are present, roughly 89% being singletons, with the ten largest covering around 1.7%. These data belong to a study of OX40 agonist ivuxolimab in advanced cancers. Study at large: It was permissible to have had prior anti-PD-1, anti-PD-L1 or anti-CTLA-4 therapy, and around 40% had some. Three individuals attained partial responses, comprising one hepatocellular carcinoma case and two cutaneous melanoma cases. Study outcomes and limitations: Within 6 weeks, CD4+ and CD8+ blood T cells expanded clonally at 0.1 to 3.0 mg/kg.

There are 18 residues in the CDR3. V dropped 2 bases and J dropped 2 bases, with 21 bases sitting between them. Germline V gene sequence: CDR1 MNHNS, CDR2 SASEGT. The chain recombines TRBV6-1 with TRBJ1-1; D possibly corresponds to TRBD1 (5 bases). Sequencing was performed on CD4+ or CD8+ T cells sorted from blood, taken in a trial of the OX40 agonist ivuxolimab. The TCR originated in an adult with an advanced solid tumor such as melanoma, head and neck, liver or kidney cancer. As DNA, the CDR3 is TGTGCCAGCAGTGAATATGCTGGGGCAGGGAATGGTAACACTGAAGCTTTCTTT. Its translation: CASSEYAGAGNGNTEAFF.